These T cell receptor beta chains were read from a single sample in a study of blood T cell repertoires in COVID-19. Repertoires were generated with immunoSEQ multiplex PCR, while TCRdb's copy carries only in-frame clones and drops some. The table has 120,000 to 150,000 clones, 80% to 90% seen once. The sample consisted of peripheral blood. These receptors were obtained from a man younger than 35 with COVID-19, enrolled during active disease. The CDR3 runs from the conserved cysteine through the conserved F or W. The order of the fields is J gene, clone size, V gene, D gene, CDR3 protein, CDR3 DNA. A D gene is named only where the DNA matches it firmly. Part of the rows lack a size; the others show once, few, many or a class for expanded clones.

j_call: TRBJ1-1; clone_size: NA; v_call: TRBV6-2/TRBV6-3; d_call: NA; cdr3_aa: CASSNREMNTEAFF; cdr3_nt: TGTGCCAGCAGTAACAGGGAGATGAACACTGAAGCTTTCTTT
j_call: TRBJ2-2; clone_size: NA; v_call: TRBV2; d_call: NA; cdr3_aa: CASSAPLGSLGELFF; cdr3_nt: TGTGCCAGCAGTGCTCCCCTAGGATCCCTCGGGGAGCTGTTTTTT
j_call: TRBJ1-1; clone_size: once; v_call: TRBV18; d_call: NA; cdr3_aa: CASSPSGHQNTEAFF; cdr3_nt: TGTGCCAGCTCACCCTCGGGACACCAGAACACTGAAGCTTTCTTT
j_call: TRBJ2-6; clone_size: NA; v_call: TRBV27; d_call: TRBD1; cdr3_aa: CASSLKRQGLSGANVLTF; cdr3_nt: TGTGCCAGCAGTTTAAAGAGACAGGGCCTTAGCGGGGCCAACGTCCTGACTTTC
j_call: TRBJ2-7; clone_size: NA; v_call: TRBV5-1; d_call: NA; cdr3_aa: CASSFQNGQSYEQYF; cdr3_nt: TGCGCCAGCAGCTTCCAGAACGGACAGTCCTACGAGCAGTACTTC
j_call: TRBJ1-5; clone_size: NA; v_call: TRBV28; d_call: NA; cdr3_aa: CASSPRSGHFRNQPQHF; cdr3_nt: TGTGCCAGCAGTCCCCGTTCGGGACACTTTCGCAATCAGCCCCAGCATTTT
j_call: TRBJ2-7; clone_size: NA; v_call: TRBV12-5; d_call: TRBD1; cdr3_aa: CASARSGGTGGYEQYF; cdr3_nt: TGTGCTAGTGCCAGATCCGGCGGGACAGGGGGCTACGAGCAGTACTTC
j_call: TRBJ2-7; clone_size: few; v_call: TRBV10-1; d_call: TRBD1; cdr3_aa: CASSRTGGGEQYF; cdr3_nt: TGCGCCAGCAGTCGGACAGGGGGCGGCGAGCAGTACTTC
j_call: TRBJ2-2; clone_size: NA; v_call: TRBV9; d_call: TRBD1; cdr3_aa: CASNRGQSTGELFF; cdr3_nt: TGTGCCAGCAATAGGGGGCAAAGCACCGGGGAGCTGTTTTTT
j_call: TRBJ1-2; clone_size: NA; v_call: TRBV3-1/TRBV3-2; d_call: NA; cdr3_aa: CASSQAVTAYGYTF; cdr3_nt: TGTGCCAGCAGCCAAGCCGTGACAGCCTATGGCTACACCTTC
j_call: TRBJ1-1; clone_size: once; v_call: TRBV4-1; d_call: NA; cdr3_aa: CASSARQANTEAFF; cdr3_nt: TGCGCCAGCAGCGCCCGACAGGCGAACACTGAAGCTTTCTTT
j_call: TRBJ2-7; clone_size: NA; v_call: TRBV2; d_call: TRBD2; cdr3_aa: CASSDASGIYYEQYF; cdr3_nt: TGTGCCAGCAGTGATGCTAGCGGGATTTACTACGAGCAGTACTTC
j_call: TRBJ2-1; clone_size: NA; v_call: TRBV29-1; d_call: TRBD2; cdr3_aa: CSVETSFSYNEQFF; cdr3_nt: TGCAGCGTTGAGACTAGCTTCTCCTACAATGAGCAGTTCTTC
j_call: TRBJ2-7; clone_size: NA; v_call: TRBV6-5; d_call: NA; cdr3_aa: CASSYSLLGSTYEQYF; cdr3_nt: TGTGCCAGCAGTTACTCGTTGTTGGGCAGTACCTACGAGCAGTACTTC
j_call: TRBJ2-1; clone_size: NA; v_call: TRBV7-3; d_call: TRBD2; cdr3_aa: CASRASGSSYNEQFF; cdr3_nt: TGTGCCAGCAGGGCTAGCGGGAGCTCCTACAATGAGCAGTTCTTC
j_call: TRBJ2-5; clone_size: NA; v_call: TRBV7-9; d_call: TRBD1; cdr3_aa: CASSLFPRDREGQETQYF; cdr3_nt: TGTGCCAGCAGCTTATTTCCCCGGGACAGGGAAGGACAAGAGACCCAGTACTTC
j_call: TRBJ2-5; clone_size: NA; v_call: TRBV28; d_call: TRBD1; cdr3_aa: CASSLVGQGEETQYF; cdr3_nt: TGTGCCAGCAGCCTGGTAGGACAGGGGGAAGAGACCCAGTACTTC
j_call: TRBJ2-7; clone_size: NA; v_call: TRBV4-3; d_call: TRBD2; cdr3_aa: CASSRDGRSYEQYF; cdr3_nt: TGCGCCAGCAGCCGGGACGGGAGGTCCTACGAGCAGTACTTC
j_call: TRBJ2-3; clone_size: once; v_call: TRBV28; d_call: NA; cdr3_aa: CASSPSRGGGPPDTQYF; cdr3_nt: TGTGCCAGCAGTCCTAGCCGCGGCGGAGGGCCCCCAGATACGCAGTATTTT
j_call: TRBJ2-7; clone_size: NA; v_call: TRBV24-1; d_call: TRBD2; cdr3_aa: CATRLAGASYEQYF; cdr3_nt: TGTGCCACCAGATTAGCGGGTGCATCCTACGAGCAGTACTTC
j_call: TRBJ1-5; clone_size: NA; v_call: TRBV30; d_call: NA; cdr3_aa: CAWSVTGYGQPQHF; cdr3_nt: TGTGCCTGGAGTGTAACAGGGTATGGACAGCCCCAGCATTTT
j_call: TRBJ2-3; clone_size: NA; v_call: TRBV12-5; d_call: TRBD2; cdr3_aa: CASGSPSPGLAASTDTQYF; cdr3_nt: TGTGCTAGTGGGAGCCCCTCTCCGGGACTAGCGGCTAGCACAGATACGCAGTATTTT
j_call: TRBJ2-1; clone_size: NA; v_call: TRBV24-1; d_call: TRBD2; cdr3_aa: CATSGRAGGSYNEQFF; cdr3_nt: TGTGCCACCAGTGGGCGAGCGGGAGGCTCCTACAATGAGCAGTTCTTC
j_call: TRBJ1-4; clone_size: NA; v_call: TRBV6-5; d_call: NA; cdr3_aa: CASSNAGATDEKLLF; cdr3_nt: TGTGCCAGCAGTAATGCAGGGGCGACGGATGAAAAACTGCTTTTT
j_call: TRBJ2-2; clone_size: once; v_call: TRBV19; d_call: TRBD1; cdr3_aa: CASSPGQGSTGELFF; cdr3_nt: TGTGCCAGTAGTCCGGGACAGGGGAGCACCGGGGAGCTGTTTTTT
j_call: TRBJ1-6; clone_size: many; v_call: TRBV5-4; d_call: NA; cdr3_aa: CASSFGSMALHF; cdr3_nt: TGTGCCAGCAGCTTTGGCTCCATGGCCCTCCACTTT
j_call: TRBJ1-2; clone_size: NA; v_call: TRBV4-3; d_call: NA; cdr3_aa: CASSQEFIFTGQVNYGYTF; cdr3_nt: TGCGCCAGCAGCCAAGAATTTATTTTCACCGGACAAGTCAACTATGGCTACACCTTC
j_call: TRBJ1-1; clone_size: NA; v_call: TRBV30; d_call: TRBD1; cdr3_aa: CAWRWDRGNTEAFF; cdr3_nt: TGTGCCTGGAGGTGGGACAGGGGGAACACTGAAGCTTTCTTT
j_call: TRBJ1-1; clone_size: NA; v_call: TRBV11-2; d_call: TRBD1; cdr3_aa: CASSLGQGFTFF; cdr3_nt: TGTGCCAGCAGCTTAGGACAGGGTTTTACTTTCTTT
j_call: TRBJ1-1; clone_size: NA; v_call: TRBV29-1; d_call: NA; cdr3_aa: CSVTDSLNTEAFF; cdr3_nt: TGCAGCGTGACAGACAGCCTGAACACTGAAGCTTTCTTT
j_call: TRBJ2-1; clone_size: NA; v_call: TRBV5-6; d_call: NA; cdr3_aa: CASSRGMGFEQFF; cdr3_nt: TGTGCCAGCAGCCGAGGGATGGGCTTCGAGCAGTTCTTC
j_call: TRBJ2-7; clone_size: NA; v_call: TRBV6-6; d_call: NA; cdr3_aa: CASSYSLANEQYF; cdr3_nt: TGTGCCAGCAGTTACAGCCTTGCTAACGAGCAGTACTTC
j_call: TRBJ2-1; clone_size: NA; v_call: TRBV9; d_call: NA; cdr3_aa: CASSVVRDSVHNEQFF; cdr3_nt: TGTGCCAGCAGCGTAGTTCGGGATAGCGTCCACAATGAGCAGTTCTTC
j_call: TRBJ1-5; clone_size: NA; v_call: TRBV24-1; d_call: NA; cdr3_aa: CATSGRDDQPQHF; cdr3_nt: TGTGCCACCAGTGGCAGGGATGATCAGCCCCAGCATTTT
j_call: TRBJ1-3; clone_size: NA; v_call: TRBV7-9; d_call: TRBD1; cdr3_aa: CASSAGQGIISGNTIYF; cdr3_nt: TGTGCCAGCAGCGCTGGACAGGGGATAATCTCTGGAAACACCATATATTTT
j_call: TRBJ1-1; clone_size: NA; v_call: TRBV5-1; d_call: NA; cdr3_aa: CASSLVAGENTEAFF; cdr3_nt: TGCGCCAGCAGCTTGGTTGCAGGGGAGAACACTGAAGCTTTCTTT
j_call: TRBJ2-5; clone_size: NA; v_call: TRBV5-1; d_call: TRBD1; cdr3_aa: CASSSNSGTEETQYF; cdr3_nt: TGCGCCAGCAGCTCGAACTCCGGGACAGAAGAGACCCAGTACTTC
j_call: TRBJ2-7; clone_size: NA; v_call: TRBV5-1; d_call: NA; cdr3_aa: CASSFFGGGNSYEQYF; cdr3_nt: TGCGCCAGCAGCTTCTTCGGGGGAGGCAACTCCTACGAGCAGTACTTC
j_call: TRBJ2-6; clone_size: NA; v_call: TRBV19; d_call: TRBD1; cdr3_aa: CASNRAGRQGTSGANVLTF; cdr3_nt: TGTGCCAGTAATCGTGCAGGCAGACAGGGGACGTCGGGGGCCAACGTCCTGACTTTC
j_call: TRBJ2-1; clone_size: NA; v_call: TRBV19; d_call: TRBD2; cdr3_aa: CASSIGGLASYNEQFF; cdr3_nt: TGTGCCAGTAGTATAGGGGGACTAGCGAGTTACAATGAGCAGTTCTTC
j_call: TRBJ2-7; clone_size: many; v_call: TRBV28; d_call: NA; cdr3_aa: CASSYPNRNPGYEQYF; cdr3_nt: TGTGCCAGCAGCTACCCGAACCGGAACCCGGGCTACGAGCAGTACTTC
j_call: TRBJ2-2; clone_size: NA; v_call: TRBV28; d_call: NA; cdr3_aa: CASSSGREAGDPGELFF; cdr3_nt: TGTGCCAGCAGCTCCGGGCGTGAGGCAGGGGACCCCGGGGAGCTGTTTTTT
j_call: TRBJ2-1; clone_size: NA; v_call: TRBV4-3; d_call: TRBD2; cdr3_aa: CASSQDFRTSVYNEQFF; cdr3_nt: TGCGCCAGCAGCCAAGATTTTCGGACTAGCGTCTACAATGAGCAGTTCTTC
j_call: TRBJ1-2; clone_size: NA; v_call: TRBV3-1/TRBV3-2; d_call: NA; cdr3_aa: CASSQTLIDYGYTF; cdr3_nt: TGTGCCAGCAGCCAGACACTGATTGACTATGGCTACACCTTC
j_call: TRBJ2-1; clone_size: NA; v_call: TRBV11-2; d_call: TRBD2; cdr3_aa: CASTLGLAANSYNEQFF; cdr3_nt: TGTGCCAGCACCTTGGGACTAGCGGCCAATTCCTACAATGAGCAGTTCTTC
j_call: TRBJ2-1; clone_size: NA; v_call: TRBV7-8; d_call: TRBD2; cdr3_aa: CASRAGLSTYNEQFF; cdr3_nt: TGTGCCAGCAGGGCGGGACTATCAACCTACAATGAGCAGTTCTTC
j_call: TRBJ2-3; clone_size: once; v_call: TRBV28; d_call: NA; cdr3_aa: CASSSSWGPSTDTQYF; cdr3_nt: TGTGCCAGCAGTTCATCTTGGGGCCCAAGCACAGATACGCAGTATTTT
j_call: TRBJ2-3; clone_size: NA; v_call: TRBV14; d_call: NA; cdr3_aa: CASSQFRVDTQYF; cdr3_nt: TGTGCCAGCAGCCAATTTCGTGTAGATACGCAGTATTTT
j_call: TRBJ2-7; clone_size: NA; v_call: TRBV10-3; d_call: NA; cdr3_aa: CAISETSPEQYF; cdr3_nt: TGTGCCATCAGTGAGACTAGCCCCGAGCAGTACTTC
j_call: TRBJ2-7; clone_size: NA; v_call: TRBV6-5; d_call: NA; cdr3_aa: CASSQPRDYEQYF; cdr3_nt: TGTGCCAGCAGCCAACCCAGGGACTACGAGCAGTACTTC
j_call: TRBJ2-6; clone_size: NA; v_call: TRBV7-6; d_call: NA; cdr3_aa: CASSSALSSGANVLTF; cdr3_nt: TGTGCCAGCAGCTCCGCCCTAAGCTCTGGGGCCAACGTCCTGACTTTC
j_call: TRBJ1-5; clone_size: NA; v_call: TRBV28; d_call: NA; cdr3_aa: CASYDGVPQPQHF; cdr3_nt: TGTGCCAGCTACGACGGGGTCCCTCAGCCCCAGCATTTT
j_call: TRBJ2-2; clone_size: NA; v_call: TRBV9; d_call: NA; cdr3_aa: CASSLRGYGTGELFF; cdr3_nt: TGTGCCAGCAGCCTGAGAGGGTACGGCACCGGGGAGCTGTTTTTT
j_call: TRBJ2-3; clone_size: few; v_call: TRBV5-4; d_call: TRBD2; cdr3_aa: CASSPQSGTTDTQYF; cdr3_nt: TGTGCCAGCAGTCCTCAGAGCGGGACTACAGATACGCAGTATTTT
j_call: TRBJ2-7; clone_size: NA; v_call: TRBV5-1; d_call: TRBD2; cdr3_aa: CASSLASGGKRVDEQYF; cdr3_nt: TGCGCCAGCAGCTTGGCCTCGGGGGGAAAAAGGGTTGACGAGCAGTACTTC
j_call: TRBJ1-1; clone_size: NA; v_call: TRBV28; d_call: TRBD1; cdr3_aa: CASSLTGLMNTEAFF; cdr3_nt: TGTGCCAGCAGTTTGACAGGGCTTATGAACACTGAAGCTTTCTTT
j_call: TRBJ2-5; clone_size: NA; v_call: TRBV11-2; d_call: TRBD1; cdr3_aa: CASSGGVGPQATQYF; cdr3_nt: TGTGCCAGCTCAGGGGGCGTCGGCCCCCAGGCGACCCAGTACTTC
j_call: TRBJ2-2; clone_size: once; v_call: TRBV24-1; d_call: NA; cdr3_aa: CATSDGDMNTGELFF; cdr3_nt: TGTGCCACCAGTGATGGGGACATGAACACCGGGGAGCTGTTTTTT
j_call: TRBJ1-1; clone_size: NA; v_call: TRBV19; d_call: TRBD1; cdr3_aa: CASSSRQGSSGNTEAFF; cdr3_nt: TGTGCCAGTAGTTCAAGACAGGGGAGTAGTGGGAACACTGAAGCTTTCTTT
j_call: TRBJ2-7; clone_size: NA; v_call: TRBV13; d_call: NA; cdr3_aa: CASSLRGLSYEQYF; cdr3_nt: TGTGCCAGCAGCTTAAGGGGCCTCTCTTACGAGCAGTACTTC